These T cell receptor beta chains were read from a single sample in a study of brain T cells in children with intractable seizures. Using immunoSEQ multiplex PCR, the repertoire was profiled, and TCRdb retains in-frame clones only, with some absent. The table includes about 76,000 clones, 85% to 95% detected once. The sample was peripheral blood, taken at surgery. Receptors were obtained from a boy younger than two with tuberous sclerosis and intractable seizures. Both conserved end residues are part of each CDR3. The D gene is left open where the match is weak. The size of a clone is reported for some rows only, either as once, few or many, or as a class for expanded clones.

d_gene,j_gene,v_gene,abundance,len,CDR3aa,CDR3nt
TRBD1,TRBJ2-7,TRBV19,.,15,CASSQGADRSYEQYF,TGTGCCAGTAGTCAGGGGGCTGACCGTTCCTACGAGCAGTACTTC
.,TRBJ2-1,TRBV4-2,once,16,CASKASPGVLLNEQFF,TGTGCCAGCAAAGCCTCCCCGGGGGTCCTCTTGAATGAGCAGTTCTTC
.,TRBJ1-3,TRBV7-2,.,14,CASSDRDTGNTIYF,TGTGCCAGCAGCGATCGGGACACTGGAAACACCATATATTTT
.,TRBJ2-1,TRBV5-4,.,12,CASSLTFNEQFF,TGTGCCAGCAGCTTGACCTTCAATGAGCAGTTCTTC
TRBD1,TRBJ1-6,TRBV5-6,.,16,CASRSGTGAYNSPLHF,TGTGCCAGCAGGTCCGGGACAGGGGCCTATAATTCACCCCTCCACTTT
.,TRBJ1-2,TRBV28,.,13,CASSFEGTGGYTF,TGTGCCAGCAGTTTCGAGGGGACGGGAGGCTACACCTTC
.,TRBJ1-1,TRBV2,.,12,CASSEGGLEAFF,TGTGCCAGCAGTGAGGGGGGGCTTGAAGCTTTCTTT
TRBD2,TRBJ2-2,TRBV6-4,.,14,CASSDPLAGGELFF,TGTGCCAGCAGTGACCCGCTAGCGGGGGGGGAGCTGTTTTTT
.,TRBJ2-2,TRBV12-3/TRBV12-4,.,13,CASSLSTTGELFF,TGTGCCAGCAGTTTATCGACGACCGGGGAGCTGTTTTTT
.,TRBJ2-2,TRBV9,.,19,CASSGQPGRTYPATGELFF,TGTGCCAGCAGCGGACAACCCGGGAGAACATACCCAGCGACCGGGGAGCTGTTTTTT
.,TRBJ2-5,TRBV4-1,.,17,CASSQEGRGRGQETQYF,TGCGCCAGCAGCCAAGAGGGTCGGGGAAGGGGCCAAGAGACCCAGTACTTC
.,TRBJ1-5,TRBV7-8,.,16,CASSERGFLGNQPQHF,TGTGCCAGCAGCGAACGGGGTTTTCTGGGCAATCAGCCCCAGCATTTT
TRBD1,TRBJ2-7,TRBV7-6,.,16,CASSFAEGTGAYEQYF,TGTGCCAGCAGCTTCGCCGAGGGGACAGGGGCCTACGAGCAGTACTTC
.,TRBJ1-1,TRBV2,.,13,CASSPTRNTEAFF,TGTGCCAGCAGCCCCACAAGGAACACTGAAGCTTTCTTT
.,TRBJ1-1,TRBV19,.,13,CASSLSQNTEAFF,TGTGCCAGTAGCTTAAGTCAGAACACTGAAGCTTTCTTT
TRBD2,TRBJ2-5,TRBV25-1,.,17,CASSESLRGRAAETQYF,TGTGCCAGCAGTGAATCCCTCCGCGGGAGGGCCGCGGAGACCCAGTACTTC
TRBD1,TRBJ2-7,TRBV15,.,15,CATSTRQGSPYEQYF,TGTGCCACCAGCACCCGACAGGGGTCCCCCTACGAGCAGTACTTC
TRBD1,TRBJ2-7,TRBV5-6,.,16,CASSLADWDRGREQYF,TGTGCCAGCAGCTTGGCTGATTGGGACAGGGGGCGCGAGCAGTACTTC
.,TRBJ1-1,TRBV2,.,12,CASSLDLGEAFF,TGTGCCAGCAGTCTGGACCTAGGTGAAGCTTTCTTT
.,TRBJ2-2,TRBV28,.,18,CASSLYLPDWGPTGELFF,TGTGCCAGCAGTCTATACCTGCCTGATTGGGGGCCGACCGGGGAGCTGTTTTTT
TRBD2,TRBJ2-1,TRBV6-5,.,16,CASSSPSGGANNEQFF,TGTGCCAGCAGTTCTCCTAGCGGGGGGGCCAACAATGAGCAGTTCTTC
.,TRBJ2-7,TRBV30,.,13,CAFNGASDTEQYF,TGTGCCTTTAACGGGGCTAGCGACACCGAGCAGTACTTC
TRBD2,TRBJ2-2,TRBV9,.,18,CASSTRKPGGSVTGELFF,TGTGCCAGCAGCACGCGCAAGCCCGGGGGGAGTGTTACCGGGGAGCTGTTTTTT
.,TRBJ1-2,TRBV29-1,.,16,CSVEVPGRPRGYGYTF,TGCAGCGTTGAAGTCCCGGGCCGCCCTAGGGGCTATGGCTACACCTTC
TRBD1,TRBJ2-5,TRBV7-9,.,15,CASSFGQGYQETQYF,TGTGCCAGCAGCTTCGGACAGGGGTACCAAGAGACCCAGTACTTC
.,TRBJ1-2,TRBV25-1,.,12,CASRSGNYGYTF,TGTGCCAGCAGATCAGGGAACTATGGCTACACCTTC
.,TRBJ2-7,TRBV14,.,11,CASSPPYEQYF,TGTGCCAGCAGCCCCCCCTACGAGCAGTACTTC
.,TRBJ1-6,TRBV2,.,14,CASRVNSRNSPLHF,TGTGCCAGCAGGGTCAACAGCAGGAATTCACCCCTCCACTTT
TRBD2,TRBJ2-5,TRBV6-5,.,13,CASSASGRETQYF,TGTGCCAGCAGCGCTAGCGGGAGAGAGACCCAGTACTTC
TRBD2,TRBJ2-1,TRBV4-1,.,18,CASSPGTSGGGTYNEQFF,TGCGCCAGCAGCCCAGGGACTAGCGGAGGGGGCACCTACAATGAGCAGTTCTTC
.,TRBJ2-1,TRBV11-2,.,15,CASSLERLVLDEQFF,TGTGCCAGCAGCTTAGAAAGGCTAGTCTTGGATGAGCAGTTCTTC
TRBD1,TRBJ1-5,TRBV19,.,13,CATQDRSNQPQHF,TGTGCCACCCAGGACAGGAGCAATCAGCCCCAGCATTTT
.,TRBJ1-2,TRBV6-5,.,14,CASSYSTTLNGYTF,TGTGCCAGCAGTTACTCGACTACCTTAAATGGCTACACCTTC
TRBD2,TRBJ2-7,TRBV6-1,.,17,CASSEPSGGASNYEQYF,TGTGCCAGCAGTGAACCCAGCGGGGGGGCGTCGAACTACGAGCAGTACTTC
TRBD1,TRBJ1-2,TRBV6-5,.,16,CASSYAQGARVYGYTF,TGTGCCAGCAGTTACGCGCAGGGGGCCCGTGTCTATGGCTACACCTTC
.,TRBJ1-3,TRBV11-2,.,16,CASSSLLGVSGNTIYF,TGTGCCAGCAGCTCCCTGTTGGGGGTCTCTGGAAACACCATATATTTT
TRBD1,TRBJ2-7,TRBV30,.,14,CAWSRGQASYEQYF,TGTGCCTGGAGTCGGGGACAGGCGTCCTACGAGCAGTACTTC
TRBD1,TRBJ1-5,TRBV4-1,.,13,CASSQTGVAAQHF,TGCGCCAGCAGCCAGACAGGGGTTGCGGCCCAGCATTTT
.,TRBJ2-5,TRBV29-1,.,14,CSVDSGVLKETQYF,TGCAGCGTTGACTCGGGAGTTTTGAAAGAGACCCAGTACTTC
TRBD1,TRBJ2-5,TRBV5-1,.,13,CASSQGALETQYF,TGCGCCAGCTCACAGGGGGCATTGGAGACCCAGTACTTC
.,TRBJ2-7,TRBV4-2,.,12,CASSQGRNEQYF,TGTGCCAGCAGCCAAGGGCGCAACGAGCAGTACTTC
.,TRBJ2-3,TRBV12-3/TRBV12-4,.,13,CASKANATDTQYF,TGTGCCAGCAAAGCAAATGCCACAGATACGCAGTATTTT
.,TRBJ2-7,TRBV10-3,.,13,CAISESPSYEQYF,TGTGCCATCAGTGAGTCTCCGTCCTACGAGCAGTACTTC
TRBD1,TRBJ2-5,TRBV29-1,.,16,CSVDPATGTGEETQYF,TGCAGCGTTGACCCGGCGACCGGGACAGGGGAAGAGACCCAGTACTTC
TRBD2,TRBJ2-1,TRBV10-3,.,15,CAISDTRREKDEQFF,TGTGCCATCAGTGACACTAGGCGGGAGAAGGATGAGCAGTTCTTC
TRBD2,TRBJ2-1,TRBV9,.,15,CASSVGRLAGGGQFF,TGTGCCAGCAGCGTAGGGAGACTAGCGGGTGGGGGGCAGTTCTTC
TRBD2,TRBJ2-1,TRBV5-1,.,15,CASSFPGTSGAEQFF,TGCGCCAGCAGCTTCCCCGGGACTAGCGGGGCTGAGCAGTTCTTC
.,TRBJ2-1,TRBV5-4,.,14,CASSGQDSYNEQFF,TGTGCCAGCAGCGGCCAGGACTCATACAATGAGCAGTTCTTC
.,TRBJ2-7,TRBV27,.,17,CASSLRPPGFSSYEQYF,TGTGCCAGCAGTTTAAGGCCTCCAGGATTTAGCTCCTACGAGCAGTACTTC
.,TRBJ2-3,TRBV3-1/TRBV3-2,.,16,CASSQDFDRAADTQYF,TGTGCCAGCAGCCAAGATTTTGACCGAGCAGCAGATACGCAGTATTTT
TRBD2,TRBJ2-1,TRBV6-4,.,16,CASSDSARGEYNEQFF,TGTGCCAGCAGTGACTCGGCTCGGGGGGAGTACAATGAGCAGTTCTTC
.,TRBJ1-1,TRBV30,.,13,CAWSALSNTEAFF,TGTGCCTGGAGTGCCCTCTCGAACACTGAAGCTTTCTTT
TRBD2,TRBJ2-4,TRBV7-2,.,17,CASSALAGGLAKNIQYF,TGTGCCAGCAGCGCACTAGCGGGAGGGTTAGCCAAAAACATTCAGTACTTC
TRBD2,TRBJ2-7,TRBV19,.,16,CASSSYSSSGYYEQYF,TGTGCCAGTAGTAGTTACAGTTCTAGCGGATACTACGAGCAGTACTTC